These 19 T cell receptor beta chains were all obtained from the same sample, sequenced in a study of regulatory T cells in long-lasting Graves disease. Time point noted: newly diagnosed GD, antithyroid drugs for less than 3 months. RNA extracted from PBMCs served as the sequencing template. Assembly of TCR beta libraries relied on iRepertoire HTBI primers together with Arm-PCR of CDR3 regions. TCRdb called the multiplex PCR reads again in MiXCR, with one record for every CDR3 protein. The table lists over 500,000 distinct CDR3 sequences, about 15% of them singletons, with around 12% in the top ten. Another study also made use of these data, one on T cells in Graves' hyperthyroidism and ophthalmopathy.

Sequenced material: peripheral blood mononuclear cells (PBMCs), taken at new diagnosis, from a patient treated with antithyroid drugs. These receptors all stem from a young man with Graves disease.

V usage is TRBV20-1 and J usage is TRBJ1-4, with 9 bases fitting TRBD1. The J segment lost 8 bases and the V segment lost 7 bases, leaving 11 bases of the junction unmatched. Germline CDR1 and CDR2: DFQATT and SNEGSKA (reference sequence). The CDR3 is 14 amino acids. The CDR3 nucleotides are TGCAGTGTTCTGGACAGGGGAAAAAAGGAAAAACTGTTTTTT. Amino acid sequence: CSVLDRGKKEKLFF.

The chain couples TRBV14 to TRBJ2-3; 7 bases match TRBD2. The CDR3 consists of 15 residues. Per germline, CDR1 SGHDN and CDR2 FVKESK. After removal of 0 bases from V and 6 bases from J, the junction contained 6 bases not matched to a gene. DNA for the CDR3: TGTGCCAGCAGCCAAGAGCCTAGCGGAAAGGATACGCAGTATTTT. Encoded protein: CASSQEPSGKDTQYF.

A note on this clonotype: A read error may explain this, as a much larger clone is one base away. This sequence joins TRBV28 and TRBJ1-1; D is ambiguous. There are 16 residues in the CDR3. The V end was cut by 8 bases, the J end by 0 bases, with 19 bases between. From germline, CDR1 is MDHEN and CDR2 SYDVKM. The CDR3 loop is CASHWLEESMNTEAFF. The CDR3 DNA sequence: TGTGCCAGCCATTGGTTGGAAGAGAGCATGAACACTGAAGCTTTCTTT.

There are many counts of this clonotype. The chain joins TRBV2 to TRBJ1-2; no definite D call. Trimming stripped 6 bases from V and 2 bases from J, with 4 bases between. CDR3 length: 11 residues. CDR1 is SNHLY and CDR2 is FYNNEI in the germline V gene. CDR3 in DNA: TGTGCCAGCAGCCAGAACTATGGCTACACCTTC. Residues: CASSQNYGYTF.

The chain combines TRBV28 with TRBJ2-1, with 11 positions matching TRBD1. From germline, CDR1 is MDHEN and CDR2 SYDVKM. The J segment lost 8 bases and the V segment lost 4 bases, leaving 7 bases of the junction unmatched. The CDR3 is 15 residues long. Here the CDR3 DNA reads TGTGCCAGCAGTTCCCCAGGGGGACAGGGGGATGAGCAGTTCTTC. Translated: CASSSPGGQGDEQFF.

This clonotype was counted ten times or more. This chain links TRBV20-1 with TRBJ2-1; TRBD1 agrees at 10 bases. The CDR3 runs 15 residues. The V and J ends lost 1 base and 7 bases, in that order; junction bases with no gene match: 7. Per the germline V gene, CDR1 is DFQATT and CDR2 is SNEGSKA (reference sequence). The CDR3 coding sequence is TGCAGTGCTAGAGGGAGACAGGGGGCGTGGAATGAGCAGTTCTTC. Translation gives CSARGRQGAWNEQFF.

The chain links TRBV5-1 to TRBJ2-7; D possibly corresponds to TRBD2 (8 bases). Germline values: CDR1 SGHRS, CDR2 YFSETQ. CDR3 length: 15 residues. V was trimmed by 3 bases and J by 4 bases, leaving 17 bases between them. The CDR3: CASSSGRGLRYEQYF. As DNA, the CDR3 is TGCGCCAGCAGCTCCGGGAGGGGGCTCCGGTACGAGCAGTACTTC. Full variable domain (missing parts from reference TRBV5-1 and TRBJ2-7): KAGVTQTPRYLIKTRGQQVTLSCSPISGHRSVSWYQQTPGQGLQFLFEYFSETQRNKGNFPGRFSGRQFSNSRSEMNVSTLELGDSALYLCASSSGRGLRYEQYFGPGTRLTVT.

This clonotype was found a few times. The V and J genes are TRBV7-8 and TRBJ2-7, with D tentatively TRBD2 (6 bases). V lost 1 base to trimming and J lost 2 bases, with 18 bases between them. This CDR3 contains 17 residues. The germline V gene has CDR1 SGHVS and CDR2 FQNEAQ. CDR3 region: CASSLGGGRDRTYEQYF. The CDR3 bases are TGTGCCAGCAGCTTAGGGGGTGGGCGGGATCGGACCTACGAGCAGTACTTC.

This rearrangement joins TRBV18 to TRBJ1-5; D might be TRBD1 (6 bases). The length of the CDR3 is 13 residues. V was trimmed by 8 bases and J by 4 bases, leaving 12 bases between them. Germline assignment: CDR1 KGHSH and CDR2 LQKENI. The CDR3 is CASTTGNNQPQHF. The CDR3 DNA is TGTGCCAGCACGACAGGTAATAATCAGCCCCAGCATTTT.

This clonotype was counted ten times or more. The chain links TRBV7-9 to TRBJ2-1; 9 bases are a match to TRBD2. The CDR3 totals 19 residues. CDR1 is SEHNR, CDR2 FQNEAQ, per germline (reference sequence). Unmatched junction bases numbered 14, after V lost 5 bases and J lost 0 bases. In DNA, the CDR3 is TGTGCCAGCAGCCGTAGCGGGAGCATAACTAGGAGCTCCTACAATGAGCAGTTCTTC. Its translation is CASSRSGSITRSSYNEQFF.

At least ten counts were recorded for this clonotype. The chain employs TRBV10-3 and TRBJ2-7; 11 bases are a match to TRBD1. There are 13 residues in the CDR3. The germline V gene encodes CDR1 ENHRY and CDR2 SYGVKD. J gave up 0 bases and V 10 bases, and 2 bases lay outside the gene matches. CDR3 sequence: CATGTGGSYEQYF. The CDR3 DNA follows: TGTGCCACCGGGACAGGGGGCTCCTACGAGCAGTACTTC.

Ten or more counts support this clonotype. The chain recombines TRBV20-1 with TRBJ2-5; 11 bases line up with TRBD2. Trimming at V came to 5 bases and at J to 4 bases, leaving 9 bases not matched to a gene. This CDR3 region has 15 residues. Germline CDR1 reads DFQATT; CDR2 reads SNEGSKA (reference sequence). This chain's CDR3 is CSAVTSGAFGETQYF. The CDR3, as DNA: TGCAGTGCTGTGACTAGCGGGGCATTCGGAGAGACCCAGTACTTC.

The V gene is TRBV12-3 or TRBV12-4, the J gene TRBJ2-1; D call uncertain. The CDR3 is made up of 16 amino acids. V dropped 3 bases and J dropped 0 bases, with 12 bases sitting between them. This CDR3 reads CASSLKRPSSYNEQFF. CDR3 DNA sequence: TGTGCCAGCAGTTTGAAGCGTCCAAGCTCCTACAATGAGCAGTTCTTC.

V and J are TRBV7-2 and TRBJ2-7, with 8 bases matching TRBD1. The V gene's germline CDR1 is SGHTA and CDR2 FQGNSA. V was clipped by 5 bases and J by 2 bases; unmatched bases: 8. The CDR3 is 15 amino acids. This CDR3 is CASSQTGVGTYEQYF. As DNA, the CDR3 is TGTGCCAGCAGCCAGACAGGGGTTGGGACCTACGAGCAGTACTTC.

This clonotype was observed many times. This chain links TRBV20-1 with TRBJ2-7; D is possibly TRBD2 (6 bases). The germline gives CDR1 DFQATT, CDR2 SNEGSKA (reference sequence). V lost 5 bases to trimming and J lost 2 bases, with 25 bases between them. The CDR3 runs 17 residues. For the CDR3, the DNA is TGCAGTGCTTTTCCCCCCCCTAGTCGGGAGTCCGCCTACGAGCAGTACTTC. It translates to CSAFPPPSRESAYEQYF.

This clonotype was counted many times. The CDR3 DNA reads as TGCGCCAGCAGCTTCCCAGGGCGAAATGAGCAGTTCTTC. Encoded protein: CASSFPGRNEQFF. The chain employs TRBV5-1 and TRBJ2-1; possibly TRBD1 for D (5 bases). Germline CDR1 is SGHRS and CDR2 is YFSETQ. There are 13 residues in the CDR3. V was clipped by 2 bases and J by 7 bases, with 10 bases between them.

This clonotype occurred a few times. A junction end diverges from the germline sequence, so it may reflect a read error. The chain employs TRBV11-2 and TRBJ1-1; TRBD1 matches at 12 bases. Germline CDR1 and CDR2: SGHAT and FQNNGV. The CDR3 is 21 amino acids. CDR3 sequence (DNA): TGTGCCAGCAGCTTACCGCCATCGTTCACGGGACAGGGGGCGATGAACCCTGAAGCTTTCTTT. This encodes CASSLPPSFTGQGAMNPEAFF.

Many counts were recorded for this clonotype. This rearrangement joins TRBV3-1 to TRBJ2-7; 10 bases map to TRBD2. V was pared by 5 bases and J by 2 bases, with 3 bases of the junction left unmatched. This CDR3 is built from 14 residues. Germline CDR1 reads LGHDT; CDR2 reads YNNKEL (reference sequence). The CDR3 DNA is TGTGCCAGCAGCAGGAGCGGGAGGGCCTACGAGCAGTACTTC. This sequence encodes CASSRSGRAYEQYF.

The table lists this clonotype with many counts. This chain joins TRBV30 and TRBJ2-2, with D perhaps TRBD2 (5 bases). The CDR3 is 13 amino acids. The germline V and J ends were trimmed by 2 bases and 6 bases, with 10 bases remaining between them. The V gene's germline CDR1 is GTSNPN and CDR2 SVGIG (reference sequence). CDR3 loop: CAWSPDSSGELFF. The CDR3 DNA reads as TGTGCCTGGAGTCCGGACTCGTCCGGGGAGCTGTTTTTT.